The clone carrying this T cell receptor (beta chain) was detected only once. A read error may account for a junction end that differs from germline. This specimen comes from a study of cytomegalovirus exposure and HLA in healthy donors. Germline loops: CDR1 SSHAT, CDR2 FNYEAQ (reference sequence). The CDR3 spans 14 residues. The PCR ran on 60 Vbeta and 13 Jbeta primers. The repertoire was sequenced with immunoSEQ multiplex PCR; TCRdb's copy has only in-frame clones and lacks some. The repertoire holds 150,000 to 200,000 clones, with around 75% as singletons. The receptor's source is a male donor in good health and CMV-seropositive. The sequencing input was PBMCs. The chain joins TRBV7-7 to TRBJ2-1, with D maybe TRBD2 (5 bases). The CDR3 DNA is TGTGCTAGCAGCTTGACGGGAATCTACAATGAGCAGTTCTTC. Translating it yields CASSLTGIYNEQFF.